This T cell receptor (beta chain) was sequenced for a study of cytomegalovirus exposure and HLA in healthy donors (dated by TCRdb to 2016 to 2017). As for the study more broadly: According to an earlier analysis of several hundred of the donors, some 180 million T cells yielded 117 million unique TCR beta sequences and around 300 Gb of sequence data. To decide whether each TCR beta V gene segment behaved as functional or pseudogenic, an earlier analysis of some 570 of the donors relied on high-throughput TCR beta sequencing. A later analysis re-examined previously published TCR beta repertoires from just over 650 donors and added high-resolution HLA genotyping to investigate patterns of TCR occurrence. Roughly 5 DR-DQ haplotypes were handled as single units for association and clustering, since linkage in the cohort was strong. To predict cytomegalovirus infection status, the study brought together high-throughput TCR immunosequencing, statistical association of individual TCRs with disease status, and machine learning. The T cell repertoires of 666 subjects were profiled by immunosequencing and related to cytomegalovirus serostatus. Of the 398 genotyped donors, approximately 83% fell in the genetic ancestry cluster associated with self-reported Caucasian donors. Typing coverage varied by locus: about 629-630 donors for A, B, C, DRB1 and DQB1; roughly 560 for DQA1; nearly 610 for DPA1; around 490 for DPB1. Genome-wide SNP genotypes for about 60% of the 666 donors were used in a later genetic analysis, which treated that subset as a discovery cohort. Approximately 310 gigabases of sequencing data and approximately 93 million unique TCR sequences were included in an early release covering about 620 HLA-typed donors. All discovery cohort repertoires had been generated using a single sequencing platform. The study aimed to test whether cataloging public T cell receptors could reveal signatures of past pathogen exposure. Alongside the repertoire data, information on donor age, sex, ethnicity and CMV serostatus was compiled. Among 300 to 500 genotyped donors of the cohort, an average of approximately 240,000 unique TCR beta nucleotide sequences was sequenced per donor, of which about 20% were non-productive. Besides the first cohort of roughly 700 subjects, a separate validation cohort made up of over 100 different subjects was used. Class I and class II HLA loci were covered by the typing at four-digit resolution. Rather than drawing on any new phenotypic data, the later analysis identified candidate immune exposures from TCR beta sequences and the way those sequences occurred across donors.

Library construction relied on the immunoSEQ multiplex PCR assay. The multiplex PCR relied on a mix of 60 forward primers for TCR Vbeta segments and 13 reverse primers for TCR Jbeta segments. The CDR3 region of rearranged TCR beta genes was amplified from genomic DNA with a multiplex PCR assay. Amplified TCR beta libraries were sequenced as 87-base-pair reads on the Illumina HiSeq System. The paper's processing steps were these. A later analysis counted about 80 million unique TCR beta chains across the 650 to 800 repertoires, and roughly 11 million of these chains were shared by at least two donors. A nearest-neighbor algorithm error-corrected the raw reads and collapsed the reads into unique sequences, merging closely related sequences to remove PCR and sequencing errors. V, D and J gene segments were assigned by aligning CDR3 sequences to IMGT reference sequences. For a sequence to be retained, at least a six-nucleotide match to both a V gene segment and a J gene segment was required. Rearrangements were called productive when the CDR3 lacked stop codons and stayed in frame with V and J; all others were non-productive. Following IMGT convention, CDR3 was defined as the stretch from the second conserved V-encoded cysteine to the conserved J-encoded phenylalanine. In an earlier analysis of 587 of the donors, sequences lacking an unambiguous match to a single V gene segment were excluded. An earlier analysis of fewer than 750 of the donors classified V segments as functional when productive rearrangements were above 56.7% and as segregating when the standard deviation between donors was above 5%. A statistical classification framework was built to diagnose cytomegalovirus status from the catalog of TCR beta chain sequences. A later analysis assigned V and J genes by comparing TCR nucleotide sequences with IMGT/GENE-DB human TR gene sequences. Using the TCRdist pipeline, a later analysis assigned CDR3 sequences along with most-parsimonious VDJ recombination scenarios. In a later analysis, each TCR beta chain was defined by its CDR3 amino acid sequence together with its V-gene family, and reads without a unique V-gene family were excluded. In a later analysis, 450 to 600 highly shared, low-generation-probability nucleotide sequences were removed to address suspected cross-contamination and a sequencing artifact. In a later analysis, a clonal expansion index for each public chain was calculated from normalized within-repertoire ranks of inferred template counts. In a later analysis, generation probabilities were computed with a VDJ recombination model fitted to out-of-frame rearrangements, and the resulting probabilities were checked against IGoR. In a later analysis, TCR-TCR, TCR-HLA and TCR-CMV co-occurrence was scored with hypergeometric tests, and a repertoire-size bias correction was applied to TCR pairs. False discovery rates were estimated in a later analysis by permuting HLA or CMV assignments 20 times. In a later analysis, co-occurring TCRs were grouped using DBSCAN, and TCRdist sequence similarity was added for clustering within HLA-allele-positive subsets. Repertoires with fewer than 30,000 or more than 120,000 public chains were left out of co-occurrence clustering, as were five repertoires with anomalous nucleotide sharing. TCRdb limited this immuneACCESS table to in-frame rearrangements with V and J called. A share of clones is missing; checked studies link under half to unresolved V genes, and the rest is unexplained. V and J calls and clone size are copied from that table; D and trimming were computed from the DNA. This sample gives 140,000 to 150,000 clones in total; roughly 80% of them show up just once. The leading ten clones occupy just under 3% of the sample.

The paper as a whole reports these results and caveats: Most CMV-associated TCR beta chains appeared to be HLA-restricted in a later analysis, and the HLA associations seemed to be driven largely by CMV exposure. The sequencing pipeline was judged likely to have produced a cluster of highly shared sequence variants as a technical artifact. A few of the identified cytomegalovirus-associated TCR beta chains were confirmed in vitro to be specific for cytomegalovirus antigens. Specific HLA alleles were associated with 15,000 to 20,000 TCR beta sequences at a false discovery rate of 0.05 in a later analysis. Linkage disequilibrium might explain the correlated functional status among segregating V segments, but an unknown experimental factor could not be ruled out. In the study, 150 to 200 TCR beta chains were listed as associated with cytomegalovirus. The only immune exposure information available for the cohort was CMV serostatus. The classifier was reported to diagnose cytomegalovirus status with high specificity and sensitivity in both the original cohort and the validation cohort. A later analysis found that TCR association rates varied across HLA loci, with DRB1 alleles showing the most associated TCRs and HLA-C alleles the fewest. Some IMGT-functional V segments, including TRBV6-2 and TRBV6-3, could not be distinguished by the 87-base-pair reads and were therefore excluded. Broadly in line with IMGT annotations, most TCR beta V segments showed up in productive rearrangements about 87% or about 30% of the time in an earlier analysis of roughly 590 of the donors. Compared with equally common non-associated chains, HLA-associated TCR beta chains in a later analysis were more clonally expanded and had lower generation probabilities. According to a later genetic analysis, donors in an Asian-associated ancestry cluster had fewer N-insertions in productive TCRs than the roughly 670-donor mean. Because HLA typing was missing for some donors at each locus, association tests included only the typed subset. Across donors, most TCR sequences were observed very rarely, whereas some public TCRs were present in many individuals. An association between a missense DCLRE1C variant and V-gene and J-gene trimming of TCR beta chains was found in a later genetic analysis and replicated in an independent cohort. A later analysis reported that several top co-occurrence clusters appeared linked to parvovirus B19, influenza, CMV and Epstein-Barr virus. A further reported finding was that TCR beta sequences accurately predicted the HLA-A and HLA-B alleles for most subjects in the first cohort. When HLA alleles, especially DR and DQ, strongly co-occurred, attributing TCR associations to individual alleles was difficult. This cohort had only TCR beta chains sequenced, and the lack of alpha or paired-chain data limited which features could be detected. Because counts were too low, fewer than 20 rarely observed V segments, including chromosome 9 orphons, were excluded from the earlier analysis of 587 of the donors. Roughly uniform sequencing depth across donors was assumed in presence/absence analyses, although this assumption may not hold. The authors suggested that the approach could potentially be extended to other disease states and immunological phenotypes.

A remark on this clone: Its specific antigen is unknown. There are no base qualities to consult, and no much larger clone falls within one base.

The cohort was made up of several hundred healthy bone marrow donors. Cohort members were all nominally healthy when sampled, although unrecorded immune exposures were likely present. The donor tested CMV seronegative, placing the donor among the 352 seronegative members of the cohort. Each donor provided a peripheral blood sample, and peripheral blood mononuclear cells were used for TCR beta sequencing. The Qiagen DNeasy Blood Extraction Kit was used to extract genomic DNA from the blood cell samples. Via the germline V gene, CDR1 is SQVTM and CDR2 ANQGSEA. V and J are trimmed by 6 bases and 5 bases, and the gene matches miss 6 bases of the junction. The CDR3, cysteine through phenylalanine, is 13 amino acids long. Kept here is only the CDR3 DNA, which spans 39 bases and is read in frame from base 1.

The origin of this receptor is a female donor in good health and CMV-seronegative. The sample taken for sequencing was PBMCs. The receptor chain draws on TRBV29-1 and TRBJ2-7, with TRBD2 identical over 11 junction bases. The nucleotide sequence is TGCAGCGTGGGATTAGCGGGAGGGCACGAGCAGTACTTC. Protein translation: CSVGLAGGHEQYF.